This is a list of T cell receptor beta chains from one sample in a study of CD8 T cells in Susac syndrome. TCRdb re-called the immunoSEQ multiplex PCR reads through MiXCR, storing one row per CDR3 protein. Of 65,000 to 90,000 distinct CDR3 sequences listed, about 95% are singletons. Sequencing input: CD8+ T cells from PBMCs. All receptors derive from a human donor with multiple sclerosis. Both conserved end residues are part of each CDR3. The order of the fields is clone size, D gene, J gene, V gene, CDR3 DNA, CDR3 protein. A D gene is named only where the DNA matches it firmly. Where a row states a size, it is once, few, many or the class of an expanded clone; other rows omit it.

NA,TRBD2,TRBJ2-7,TRBV7-8,TGTGCCAGCAGCCAAACTAGCGCGCTAGCGGGGAGGTACGAGCAGTACTTC,CASSQTSALAGRYEQYF
NA,TRBD2,TRBJ2-7,TRBV12-3/TRBV12-4,TGTGCCAGCGGTAAATGGGGGGGAGCCTACGAGCAGTACTTC,CASGKWGGAYEQYF
NA,TRBD1,TRBJ2-3,TRBV11-2,TGTGCCAGCAGCTTACTACGGGACAGGGGAACAGATACGCAGTATTTT,CASSLLRDRGTDTQYF
NA,NA,TRBJ1-4,TRBV2,TGTGCCAGCAGTTACGAAGGGGGGCTAGATGAAAAACTGTTTTTT,CASSYEGGLDEKLFF
NA,NA,TRBJ1-1,TRBV19,TGTGCCAGTAAAAACGGGATAAGCATGAACACTGAAGCTTTCTTT,CASKNGISMNTEAFF
NA,NA,TRBJ2-3,TRBV28,TGTGCCAGCAGTTTGGGGGAGCCCCCAGATACGCAGTATTTT,CASSLGEPPDTQYF
few,TRBD1,TRBJ2-7,TRBV7-7,TGTGCTAGCAGCTTAGGGACAGGGGTTTCCTACGAGCAGTACTTC,CASSLGTGVSYEQYF
NA,NA,TRBJ1-2,TRBV29-1,TGCAGCGTTGAAAGGGTTTCAAACTATGGCTACACCTTC,CSVERVSNYGYTF
NA,NA,TRBJ2-5,TRBV5-4,TGTGCCAGCAGTGGGGAATACAGGGAATCAGAGACCCAGTACTTC,CASSGEYRESETQYF
NA,NA,TRBJ2-4,TRBV5-1,TGCGCCAGCAGCTACTGGGGGGCAGATATGGACATTCAGTACTTC,CASSYWGADMDIQYF
NA,TRBD1,TRBJ1-2,TRBV6-2/TRBV6-3,TGTGCCAGCAGTTCGGGACAGCTTGCCTTC,CASSSGQLAF
NA,TRBD1,TRBJ2-1,TRBV5-1,TGCGCCAGCAGCTTGACCGGGACAGGGCTCCACAATGAGCAGTTCTTC,CASSLTGTGLHNEQFF
NA,NA,TRBJ2-1,TRBV5-1,TGCGCCAGCAGCTTGGTCGAATCCAATGAGCAGTTCTTC,CASSLVESNEQFF
few,NA,TRBJ2-7,TRBV6-1,TGTGCCAGCAATGCAGGTTACTACGAGCAGTACTTC,CASNAGYYEQYF
NA,TRBD2,TRBJ2-3,TRBV27,TGTGCCAGCAGTTACCTAGCGGGGGGCCGTGGAGATACGCAGTATTTT,CASSYLAGGRGDTQYF
once,NA,TRBJ2-1,TRBV29-1,TGCAGCGGTTTGAACTTCCCCTCCTACAATGAGCAGTTCTTC,CSGLNFPSYNEQFF
NA,NA,TRBJ2-7,TRBV19,TGTGCCAGTAGTATCGCAGGGAAAGCCTACGAGCAGTACTTC,CASSIAGKAYEQYF
NA,TRBD2,TRBJ2-1,TRBV5-1,TGCGCCAGCAGCTATACTAGCGCCCTCCTCGGGGAGCAGTTCTTC,CASSYTSALLGEQFF
NA,NA,TRBJ1-6,TRBV4-3,TGCGCCAGCAGCAGGGACCGTTTTAATTCACCCCTCCACTTT,CASSRDRFNSPLHF
NA,TRBD2,TRBJ2-3,TRBV7-3,TGTGCCAGCAGCTCTAGCGGGGGGCTAGGAGATACGCAGTATTTT,CASSSSGGLGDTQYF
NA,NA,TRBJ2-7,TRBV7-9,TGTGCCAGCAAGAGTTCTTCATACGAGCAGTACTTC,CASKSSSYEQYF
NA,NA,TRBJ1-1,TRBV15,TGTGCCACCAGCGGCGGCACTGAAGCTTTCTTT,CATSGGTEAFF
NA,NA,TRBJ2-1,TRBV7-8,TGTGCCAGCAGCTCTGGATCGAATTCCTACAATGAGCAGTTCTTC,CASSSGSNSYNEQFF
NA,NA,TRBJ1-1,TRBV12-3/TRBV12-4,TGTGCCAGCAGTCCATTTACGGGTACAAGGGTCACTGAAGCTTTCTTT,CASSPFTGTRVTEAFF
NA,TRBD1,TRBJ1-5,TRBV27,TGTGCCAGCAGTTTTAGTACAGGGGGTGCCAATCAGCCCCAGCATTTT,CASSFSTGGANQPQHF
NA,NA,TRBJ1-2,TRBV3-1,TGTGCCAGCAGCCAAGATAGCAGGGGATGGGCCGAGTATGGCTACACCTTC,CASSQDSRGWAEYGYTF
NA,NA,TRBJ1-2,TRBV6-5,TGTGCCAGCAGCTTCCGGGCAGCTTCCTATGGCTACACCTTC,CASSFRAASYGYTF
NA,NA,TRBJ2-5,TRBV10-3,TGTGCCATCAGTGGGAGACGAGGAGAGACCCAGTACTTC,CAISGRRGETQYF
NA,NA,TRBJ2-6,TRBV6-6,TGTGCCAGCAGTTACGAGTCCGGGGTCGGGGCCAACGTCCTGACTTTC,CASSYESGVGANVLTF
once,TRBD1,TRBJ1-1,TRBV5-1,TGCGCCAGCAGCTTACGGACAGGAAACATGAACACTGAAGCTTTCTTT,CASSLRTGNMNTEAFF
NA,NA,TRBJ2-1,TRBV5-1,TGCGCCAGCAGCCTAAAGGATCATGAGCAGTTCTTC,CASSLKDHEQFF
NA,TRBD2,TRBJ2-3,TRBV5-6,TGTGCCAGCAGTAACAGCGGGGGGGGCACAGATACGCAGTATTTT,CASSNSGGGTDTQYF
NA,TRBD1,TRBJ1-1,TRBV5-1,TGCGCCAGCAGCTACCAAGGGACAGGGGACACTGAAGCTTTCTTT,CASSYQGTGDTEAFF
NA,TRBD2,TRBJ2-5,TRBV7-8,TGTGCCAGCAGCTTTTTAGCGGGCGGCCAAGAGACCCAGTACTTC,CASSFLAGGQETQYF
NA,NA,TRBJ1-2,TRBV7-9,TGTGCCAGCAGCTATACCTTGGGGCAGGCTATTTCCTATGGCTACACCTTC,CASSYTLGQAISYGYTF
NA,TRBD2,TRBJ2-5,TRBV29-1,TGCAGCGTTGAAAGGCGCGGGAGGGCCAGAGAGACCCAGTACTTC,CSVERRGRARETQYF
NA,NA,TRBJ2-2,TRBV5-1,TGCGCCAGCAGCTTGGAAGGGCAAACCGGGGAGCTGTTTTTT,CASSLEGQTGELFF
few,NA,TRBJ2-7,TRBV6-1,TGTGCCAGCAGTGAAGTAGACTACGAGCAGTACTTC,CASSEVDYEQYF
NA,NA,TRBJ2-7,TRBV21-1,TGTGCCAGCAGCACTCGACTAGTCGGCCACGAGCAGTACTTC,CASSTRLVGHEQYF
NA,TRBD1,TRBJ2-3,TRBV29-1,TGCAGCGTCGTTCCGGGACAGGGCACAGATACGCAGTATTTT,CSVVPGQGTDTQYF
NA,NA,TRBJ1-5,TRBV2,TGTGCCAGCAGTGGAGGGGACACTACCTGGGGTAGCAATCAGCCCCAGCATTTT,CASSGGDTTWGSNQPQHF
once,TRBD1,TRBJ1-1,TRBV4-2,TGTGCCAGCAGCCACGCTGAAGGGGGCAGAACTGAAGCTTTCTTT,CASSHAEGGRTEAFF
NA,TRBD1,TRBJ2-7,TRBV5-1,TGCGCCAGCAGCTTGCGAGGACAGGGCAGCTCCTACGAGCAGTACTTC,CASSLRGQGSSYEQYF
NA,TRBD1,TRBJ1-1,TRBV4-1,TGCGCCAGCAGCGAATGGACAGGGCCGAACACTGAAGCTTTCTTT,CASSEWTGPNTEAFF
NA,TRBD1,TRBJ2-7,TRBV7-6,TGTGCCAGCAGCCCTCCGGGACAGTACTACGAGCAGTACTTC,CASSPPGQYYEQYF
NA,NA,TRBJ1-3,TRBV9,TGTGCCAGCAGCGTAGACGGGGCAGGGGGAAACACCATATATTTT,CASSVDGAGGNTIYF
NA,NA,TRBJ2-1,TRBV7-9,TGTGCCAGCAGCACTAGGGGTGGGGCGGCCGTGTATGAGCAGTTCTTC,CASSTRGGAAVYEQFF